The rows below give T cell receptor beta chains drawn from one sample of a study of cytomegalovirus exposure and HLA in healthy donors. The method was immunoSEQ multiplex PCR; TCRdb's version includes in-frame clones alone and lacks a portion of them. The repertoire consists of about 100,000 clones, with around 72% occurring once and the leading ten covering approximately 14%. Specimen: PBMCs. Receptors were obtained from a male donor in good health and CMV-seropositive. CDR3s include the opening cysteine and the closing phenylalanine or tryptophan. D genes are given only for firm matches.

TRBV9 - CASSPRGDNTGNTIYF
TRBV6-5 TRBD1 CASSPIPGQAAFF
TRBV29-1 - CSVEAPVKGNGELFF
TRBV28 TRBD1 CASRQFMTRTGGMEAFF
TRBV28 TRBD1 CASSLSGQGLYEQYF
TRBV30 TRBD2 CAWSTSLQAGSSQFF
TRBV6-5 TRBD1 CASTRGTGSNSPLHF
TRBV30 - CAWSKWGGAEEKLFF
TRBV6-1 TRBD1 CASDRAYSNQPQHF
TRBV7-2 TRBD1 CASSLVGQGPYEQYF
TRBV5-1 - CASSLGPGDEQFF
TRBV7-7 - CASSLEFGTNTFF
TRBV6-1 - CASSEGTRDLPLHF
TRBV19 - CASSRIPGAIHEQYF
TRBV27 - CASSFGIHSYEQYF
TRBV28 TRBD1 CASRATGGSPLHF
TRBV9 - CASSPRASTGELFF
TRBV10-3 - CAIQNWGQGTDTQYF
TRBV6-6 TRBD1 CASSYDRQGWDYGYTF
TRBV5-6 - CASSQPVIGGTVYGYTF
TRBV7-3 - CASSLNPANNSPLHF
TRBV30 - CAWSPGHHTGELFF